The 30 T cell receptor beta chains below were found in one sample sequenced in a study of graft-versus-host responses after intestinal transplantation. Clones were read by immunoSEQ multiplex PCR, and TCRdb kept only the in-frame ones, dropping some. The sample carries some 90,000 clones, roughly 92% recorded once. Antigens for these TCRs are unknown. The sample here was unstimulated CD8+ T cells sorted from spleen or lymph node cells, taken before transplant. The receptors derive from a human donor who was the organ donor for an intestinal transplant.

V and J are TRBV4-3 and TRBJ2-5, with TRBD1 matching over 9 bases. The end of the DNA is better explained by TRBJ2-7, so the J call may be wrong. The CDR3 runs 14 residues. Germline-derived CDR1 and CDR2 are LGHNA and YSLEER. CDR3: CASSQGTGAHEQYF. The CDR3 DNA is TGCGCCAGCAGCCAAGGGACAGGGGCCCACGAGCAGTACTTC.

CDR3 loop: CARSSGATGAGYTF. In DNA form, the CDR3 reads TGTGCCAGAAGCTCGGGGGCGACAGGGGCGGGCTACACCTTC. The chain recombines TRBV5-3 with TRBJ1-2; TRBD1 matches at 8 bases. TRBV5-3 is treated as an ORF (open reading frame) with a function not yet certain. The CDR3 contains 14 residues. V dropped 3 bases and J dropped 8; count of bases not matched to a gene: 9.

This clone appeared once. The chain uses TRBV7-9 and TRBJ2-1; 7 nucleotides agree with TRBD2. CDR1 SEHNR and CDR2 FQNEAQ come from the germline V gene (reference sequence). Trimming at V came to 4 bases and at J to 9 bases, leaving 12 bases not matched to a gene. The CDR3 has 15 amino acids. In DNA form, the CDR3 reads TGTGCCAGCAGCTACCCGGGACTATTTGAGGTTGAGCAGTTCTTC. It yields the protein CASSYPGLFEVEQFF.

The chain joins TRBV27 to TRBJ1-6; possibly TRBD1 for D (5 bases). The length of the CDR3 is 13 residues. Germline CDR1 is MNHEY and CDR2 is SMNVEV (reference sequence). Trimming pared 4 bases from V and 10 bases from J, leaving 11 bases between. CDR3 amino acids: CASSYWGESPLHF. CDR3 bases: TGTGCCAGCAGTTATTGGGGGGAATCACCCCTCCACTTT.

This clone was observed once. This chain's CDR3 is CASSEAALRGLEQFF. CDR3 in DNA: TGTGCCAGCAGTGAAGCGGCTCTTCGGGGGTTGGAGCAGTTCTTC. V and J are TRBV6-1 and TRBJ2-1, with TRBD2 as a possible D gene (6 bases). Trimming stripped 0 bases from V and 10 bases from J, with 16 bases between. The CDR3 spans 15 residues. Germline V gives CDR1 MNHNS, CDR2 SASEGT.

The V call is TRBV29-1, the J call TRBJ2-5, with TRBD1 matching 10 bases. The germline CDR1 and CDR2 sequences are SQVTM and ANQGSEA. This CDR3 is built from 13 residues. The V and J ends lost 7 bases and 5 bases, in that order; junction bases with no gene match: 7. The CDR3 here is CSALDRGRETQYF. As DNA, the CDR3 is TGCAGCGCCCTCGACAGGGGGCGGGAGACCCAGTACTTC.

This clone was recorded a few times. The CDR3 loop is CASSHQGEGWQPQHF. CDR3 sequence (DNA): TGTGCCAGCAGCCATCAAGGGGAGGGGTGGCAGCCCCAGCATTTT. This chain uses TRBV28 with TRBJ1-5; tentative D call: TRBD1 (5 bases). CDR1 is MDHEN, CDR2 SYDVKM, per germline. Trimming shortened V by 6 bases and J by 7 bases, and 19 bases separated the two germline ends. The CDR3 is made up of 15 amino acids.

This rearrangement joins TRBV18 to TRBJ2-2; TRBD1 matches at 7 bases. The CDR3 consists of 14 residues. Germline V lookup: CDR1 KGHSH, CDR2 LQKENI. Trimming removed 8 bases from V and 3 bases from J; junction bases left unmatched: 6. CDR3 DNA sequence: TGTGCCAGCCGACAGGGCACGGACACCGGGGAGCTGTTTTTT. Translated: CASRQGTDTGELFF. The whole variable domain, filled in from reference TRBV18 and TRBJ2-2, reads NAGVMQNPRHLVRRRGQEARLRCSPMKGHSHVYWYRQLPEEGLKFMVYLQKENIIDESGMPKERFSAEFPKEGPSILRIQQVVRGDSAAYFCASRQGTDTGELFFGEGSRLTVL.

This chain links TRBV19 with TRBJ2-2, with 8 bases aligning to TRBD2. The CDR3 length is 15 residues. Trimming cost V 3 bases and J 5 bases; bases outside gene matches: 5. Per germline, CDR1 LNHDA and CDR2 SQIVND (reference sequence). The CDR3 sequence: CASSIRGGETGELFF. DNA for the CDR3: TGTGCCAGTAGTATCCGGGGGGGCGAGACCGGGGAGCTGTTTTTT. Together with reference TRBV19 and TRBJ2-2, the CDR3 gives the full variable domain: DGGITQSPKYLFRKEGQNVTLSCEQNLNHDAMYWYRQDPGQGLRLIYYSQIVNDFQKGDIAEGYSVSREKKESFPLTVTSAQKNPTAFYLCASSIRGGETGELFFGEGSRLTVL.

The chain links TRBV6-5 to TRBJ2-1; 8 nucleotides match TRBD1. The CDR3 loop spans 14 amino acids. V shed 6 bases, J shed 2 bases, and the junction held 3 bases outside the gene matches. The germline V gene encodes CDR1 MNHEY and CDR2 SVGAGI. CDR3 DNA sequence: TGTGCCAGCAGGAGACAGGGGCCCTACAATGAGCAGTTCTTC. The encoded protein is CASRRQGPYNEQFF.

The chain combines TRBV11-2 with TRBJ2-5; a possible D gene is TRBD1 (5 bases). The CDR3 consists of 16 residues. Deletions cut 1 base from V and 5 bases from J, with 17 bases between. Germline V gene lookup returns CDR1 SGHAT and CDR2 FQNNGV. The CDR3 protein is CASSLGFQGVDETQYF. The CDR3 region has the DNA TGTGCCAGCAGCTTAGGGTTCCAGGGCGTTGATGAGACCCAGTACTTC.

This chain connects TRBV5-1 to TRBJ1-1; 8 bases fit TRBD1. CDR3 length: 13 amino acids. Losses at the gene ends were 5 bases for V and 3 bases for J; bases not matched to a gene: 3. Germline V lookup: CDR1 SGHRS, CDR2 YFSETQ. The CDR3 DNA reads as TGCGCCAGCAGGACAGGGGACGACACTGAAGCTTTCTTT. It codes for CASRTGDDTEAFF. Full variable domain (rest looked up from reference TRBV5-1 and TRBJ1-1): KAGVTQTPRYLIKTRGQQVTLSCSPISGHRSVSWYQQTPGQGLQFLFEYFSETQRNKGNFPGRFSGRQFSNSRSEMNVSTLELGDSALYLCASRTGDDTEAFFGQGTRLTVV.

The rearrangement uses TRBV6-5 and TRBJ1-1; D not certain. Between the trimmed V and J ends, which lost 2 bases and 3 bases, there was a span of 10 bases. The CDR3 extends over 14 amino acids. CDR1 and CDR2 from the germline V gene are MNHEY and SVGAGI. This CDR3 reads CASSYGQFDTEAFF. The CDR3 nucleotides are TGTGCCAGCAGTTACGGGCAGTTCGACACTGAAGCTTTCTTT.

The chain links TRBV29-1 to TRBJ2-5; tentatively, D is TRBD2 (6 bases). Germline lookup yields CDR1 SQVTM and CDR2 ANQGSEA. V lost 3 bases to trimming and J lost 5 bases, with 16 bases between them. CDR3 size: 14 residues. The CDR3 DNA reads TGCAGCGTTGATTTTGCGGAGGGTCGGGAGACCCAGTACTTC. This translates into CSVDFAEGRETQYF. Using reference TRBV29-1 and TRBJ2-5 for the parts outside the CDR3, the full variable domain is SAVISQKPSRDICQRGTSLTIQCQVDSQVTMMFWYRQQPGQSLTLIATANQGSEATYESGFVIDKFPISRPNLTFSTLTVSNMSPEDSSIYLCSVDFAEGRETQYFGPGTRLLVL.

This chain links TRBV29-1 with TRBJ2-7; tentative D call: TRBD2 (6 bases). The CDR3 contains 13 residues. V was clipped by 6 bases and J by 0 bases, with 12 bases between them. From germline, CDR1 is SQVTM and CDR2 ANQGSEA. This chain's CDR3 is CSVAGALSYEQYF. CDR3 in DNA: TGCAGCGTAGCGGGTGCCCTCTCCTACGAGCAGTACTTC.

This clone showed up just once. The chain carries TRBV4-3 and TRBJ1-1, with D maybe TRBD1 (6 bases). This CDR3 has 15 residues. CDR1 and CDR2 from the germline V gene are LGHNA and YSLEER. V lost 0 bases and J lost 1, with 9 bases in between. The CDR3 DNA is TGCGCCAGCAGCCAAGAATTGGACAGGAACACTGAAGCTTTCTTT. It translates to CASSQELDRNTEAFF.

The V and J genes are TRBV7-9 and TRBJ2-3; a possible D gene is TRBD2 (6 bases). Looked up from germline, CDR1 is SEHNR and CDR2 is FQNEAQ (reference sequence). V lost 3 bases and J lost 5, with 12 bases in between. This CDR3 contains 14 residues. The CDR3 region has the DNA TGTGCCAGCAGCTTGTGGGGGGACCAAGATACGCAGTATTTT. It translates to CASSLWGDQDTQYF.

Of note for this clone: Distinct nucleotide sequences in the sample also encode this CDR3. The chain carries TRBV9 and TRBJ2-3; a possible D gene is TRBD2 (6 bases). The CDR3 is made up of 15 amino acids. The V end was cut by 0 bases, the J end by 0 bases, with 8 bases between. CDR1 is SGDLS and CDR2 is YYNGEE in the germline V gene. The CDR3 reads CASSVGGGSTDTQYF. The DNA of the CDR3 is TGTGCCAGCAGCGTAGGTGGGGGGAGCACAGATACGCAGTATTTT.

The V gene is TRBV4-2, the J gene TRBJ2-7; TRBD2 matches at 12 bases. The CDR3 totals 17 residues. V shed 4 bases and J 4 bases; nucleotides not matched to a gene: 11. The germline gives CDR1 LGHNA, CDR2 YNFKEQ. The CDR3 DNA reads as TGTGCCAGCAGCCCAGCTCTAGCGGGGGGGCCTCTATACGAGCAGTACTTC. Amino acid sequence: CASSPALAGGPLYEQYF.

This clone has only one observation. The chain couples TRBV2 to TRBJ1-2; tentatively, D is TRBD1 (6 bases). The CDR3 has 15 residues. Germline V gene data show CDR1 as SNHLY and CDR2 as FYNNEI. Deletions cut 2 bases from V and 0 bases from J, with 10 bases between. In nucleotides, the CDR3 is TGTGCCAGCAGTGAAAGGTCAGGGGCTAACTATGGCTACACCTTC. Its translation is CASSERSGANYGYTF.

The rearrangement joins TRBV4-1 to TRBJ2-7; D gene uncertain. The CDR3 has 13 amino acids. Germline CDR1 and CDR2: MGHRA and YSYEKL. The V and J ends lost 0 bases and 1 base respectively, with 4 bases between them. The CDR3, as DNA: TGCGCCAGCAGCCAAGATCAATCCTACGAGCAGTACTTC. Translated: CASSQDQSYEQYF.

This clone occurred once. DNA of the CDR3: TGTGCCAGTAGTACATGGCCTCGGGACAGGGGGCAGGATGGCTACACCTTC. Residues: CASSTWPRDRGQDGYTF. The V call is TRBV19, the J call TRBJ1-2; 12 bases are shared with TRBD1. This CDR3 has 17 residues. The V and J ends lost 4 bases and 6 bases, in that order; junction bases with no gene match: 12. Germline V gene data show CDR1 as LNHDA and CDR2 as SQIVND (reference sequence).

V gene TRBV6-6 combines with J gene TRBJ1-1, with a weak D call TRBD1 (5 bases). The V and J ends lost 5 bases and 0 bases respectively, with 13 bases between them. The CDR3 contains 15 residues. Germline V gene data show CDR1 as MNHNY and CDR2 as SVGAGI (reference sequence). CDR3 region: CASSDYDSLNTEAFF. Written as DNA, the CDR3 is TGTGCCAGCAGTGATTACGACAGCTTGAACACTGAAGCTTTCTTT.

The rearrangement uses TRBV2 and TRBJ1-2; maybe TRBD1 (5 bases). Germline V CDR1 and CDR2: SNHLY, FYNNEI. V gave up 10 bases and J gave up 9 bases, with 15 bases separating them. The CDR3 contains 11 residues. CDR3 sequence: CATKGRGSYTF. The CDR3 nucleotides read TGTGCCACCAAGGGGCGGGGTAGCTACACCTTC.

V is TRBV5-8 and J is TRBJ2-1; D is uncertain. V shed 7 bases and J shed 10 bases, with 15 bases lying between them. Germline-derived CDR1 and CDR2 are SGHTS and YDEGEE. The CDR3 sequence is 12 residues long. The CDR3 sequence: CASAADTPEQFF. DNA of the CDR3: TGTGCCAGCGCCGCAGACACCCCGGAGCAGTTCTTC.

V usage is TRBV2 and J usage is TRBJ1-4; D might be TRBD1 (6 bases). Trimming pared 3 bases from V and 5 bases from J, leaving 16 bases between. CDR1 and CDR2 from the germline V gene are SNHLY and FYNNEI. This CDR3 is built from 16 residues. The CDR3 DNA reads TGTGCCAGCAGTGACGAGGTGCAGGGGTTAAATGAAAAACTGTTTTTT. It specifies CASSDEVQGLNEKLFF.

The chain has TRBV19 and TRBJ2-3; TRBD2 agrees at 9 bases. This CDR3 has 15 amino acids. The junction had 2 bases not matched to a gene; V was cut back by 0 bases and J by 4 bases. Germline CDR1 is LNHDA and CDR2 is SQIVND (reference sequence). The chain's CDR3 is CASSIERGGPDTQYF. Written as DNA, the CDR3 is TGTGCCAGTAGTATAGAGCGGGGGGGCCCAGATACGCAGTATTTT.

This rearrangement joins TRBV5-5 to TRBJ1-1; unclear D gene. Trimming pared 2 bases from V and 1 base from J, leaving 6 bases between. This CDR3 has 13 residues. Germline CDR1 and CDR2: SGHKS and YYEKEE (reference sequence). The CDR3 loop reads CASSLEGNTEAFF. The CDR3 DNA follows: TGTGCCAGCAGCTTAGAGGGGAACACTGAAGCTTTCTTT.

In DNA, the CDR3 is TGCGCCAGCAGCCCCTCACGGACAGGAGGACAGCCCCAGCATTTT. Its translation is CASSPSRTGGQPQHF. The rearrangement links TRBV4-3 to TRBJ1-5; 7 positions agree with TRBD1. J gave up 7 bases and V 4 bases, and 10 bases lay outside the gene matches. The germline CDR1 and CDR2 sequences are LGHNA and YSLEER. This CDR3 contains 15 residues.

The gene calls are TRBV29-1 and TRBJ2-7; D uncertain. V shed 4 bases and J shed 4 bases, with 11 bases lying between them. The CDR3 spans 12 residues. Germline assignment: CDR1 SQVTM and CDR2 ANQGSEA. The CDR3 here is CSVVTEYYEQYF. CDR3 DNA sequence: TGCAGCGTTGTTACAGAGTATTACGAGCAGTACTTC.